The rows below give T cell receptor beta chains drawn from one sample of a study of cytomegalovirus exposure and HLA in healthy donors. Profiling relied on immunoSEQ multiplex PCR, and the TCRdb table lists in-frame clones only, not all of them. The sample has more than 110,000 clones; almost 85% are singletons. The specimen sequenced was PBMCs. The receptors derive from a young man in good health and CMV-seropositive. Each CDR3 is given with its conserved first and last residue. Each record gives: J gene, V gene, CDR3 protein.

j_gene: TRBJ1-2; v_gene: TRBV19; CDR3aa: CASSPLPGQGASSYGYTF
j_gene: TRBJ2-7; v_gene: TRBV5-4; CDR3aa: CASSASDRSYYEQYF
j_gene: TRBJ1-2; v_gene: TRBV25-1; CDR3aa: CASSATGGNYGYTF
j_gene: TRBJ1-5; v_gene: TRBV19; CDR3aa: CASSITGGGSNQPQHF
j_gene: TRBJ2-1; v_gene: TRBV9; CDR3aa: CASSSSGGGRIGEQFF
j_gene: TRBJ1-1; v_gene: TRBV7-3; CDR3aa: CASQYRGERTEAFF
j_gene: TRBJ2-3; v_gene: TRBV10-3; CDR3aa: CAISRAGGGTDTQYF
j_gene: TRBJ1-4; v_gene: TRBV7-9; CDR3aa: CASSQNQGIEKLFF
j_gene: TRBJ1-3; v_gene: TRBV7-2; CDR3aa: CASSFNGGETGNTIYF
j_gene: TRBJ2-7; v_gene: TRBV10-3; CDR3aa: CAISEPRDRDYEQYF
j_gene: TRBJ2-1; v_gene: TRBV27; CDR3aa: CASSLASQVSSEQFF
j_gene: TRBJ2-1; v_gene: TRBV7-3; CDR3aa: CASSSRAGTGYNEQFF
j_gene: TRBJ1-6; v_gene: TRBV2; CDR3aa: CASRTGSYSPLHF
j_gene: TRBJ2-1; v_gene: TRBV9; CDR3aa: CASSLGQGAGEQFF
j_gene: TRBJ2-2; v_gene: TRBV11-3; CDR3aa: CASSALTANTGELFF
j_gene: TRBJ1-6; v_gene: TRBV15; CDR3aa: CATSRDGGSDSPLHF
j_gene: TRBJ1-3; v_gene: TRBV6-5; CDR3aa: CASRDTSINTIYF
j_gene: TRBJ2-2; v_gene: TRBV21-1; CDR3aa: CASSKERSWNTGELFF
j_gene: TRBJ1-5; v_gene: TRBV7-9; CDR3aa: CASSILRDRGGQPQHF
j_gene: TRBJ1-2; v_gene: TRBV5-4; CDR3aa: CASSQTGGRDYGYTF
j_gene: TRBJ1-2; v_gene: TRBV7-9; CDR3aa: CASSPRREVTGYTF
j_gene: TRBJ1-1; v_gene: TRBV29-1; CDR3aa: CSVEFSGQGAYTEAFF
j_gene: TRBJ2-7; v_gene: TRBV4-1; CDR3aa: CASSQEGTAAYEQYF
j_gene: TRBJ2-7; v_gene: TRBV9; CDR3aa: CASSVGDGRGEQYF
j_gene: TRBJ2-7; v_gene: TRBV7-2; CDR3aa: CASSVAAYSYEQYF
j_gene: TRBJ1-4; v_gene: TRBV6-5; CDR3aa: CASKQGFANEKLFF
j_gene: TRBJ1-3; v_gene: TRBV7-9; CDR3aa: CASSSTGASSGNTIYF
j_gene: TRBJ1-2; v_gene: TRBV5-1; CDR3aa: CASSLEGAARSPVYGYTF
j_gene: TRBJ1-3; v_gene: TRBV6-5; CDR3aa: CASRKQGRNTIYF